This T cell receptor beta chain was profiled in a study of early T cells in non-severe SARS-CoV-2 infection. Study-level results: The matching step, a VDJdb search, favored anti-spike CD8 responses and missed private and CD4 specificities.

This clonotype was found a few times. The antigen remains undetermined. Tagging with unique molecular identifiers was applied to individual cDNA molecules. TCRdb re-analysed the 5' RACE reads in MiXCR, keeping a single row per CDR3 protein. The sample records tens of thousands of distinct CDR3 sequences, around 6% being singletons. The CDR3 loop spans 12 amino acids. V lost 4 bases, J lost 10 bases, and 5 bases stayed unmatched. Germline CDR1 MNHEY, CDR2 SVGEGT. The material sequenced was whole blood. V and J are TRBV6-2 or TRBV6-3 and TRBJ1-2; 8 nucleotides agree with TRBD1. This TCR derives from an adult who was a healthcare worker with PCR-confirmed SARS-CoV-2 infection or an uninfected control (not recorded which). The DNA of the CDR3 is TGTGCCAGCAGTTTGGACAGGGCCTTCTACACCTTC. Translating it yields CASSLDRAFYTF.